This TCR beta chain was captured in a study of identical twins. Study outcomes and limitations: Clonotypes of the beta chain that were abundant in cord blood carried fewer insertions (memory repertoires showed none).

This clonotype was found many times. The antigen remains undetermined. J was trimmed by 6 bases and V by 5 bases; bases with no gene match: 9. Germline lookup yields CDR1 MNHEY and CDR2 SVGAGI. The CDR3 runs to 14 residues. TCRdb re-derived calls from the 5' RACE reads in MiXCR, one entry per CDR3 protein. The repertoire consists of fewer than 500,000 distinct CDR3 sequences, with more than 20% occurring once and the leading ten covering roughly 2.8%. These data were also filed under a second study, of T cells expressing NK-cell markers. As that study records: The CD3+CD56-NKG2C+ fraction of a handful of donors was likewise dominated by these clonotypes.

This TCR derives from a woman between 18 and 29 years old in good health. Sequencing was performed on CD4+ T cells sorted from blood. J is TRBJ1-2 and V is TRBV6-5; 7 bases are a match to TRBD1. Here the CDR3 reads CASSRIQGPNGYTF. The CDR3 nucleotides are TGTGCCAGCAGTCGGATACAGGGGCCCAATGGCTACACCTTC.